The 26 T cell receptor beta chains given below trace back to one sample, sequenced in a study of beta chain features in type 1 diabetes. General study findings and limits: Moderately but significantly shorter TCRB CDR3s were found in Type 1 diabetes patients in all four CD4+ subsets.

All of the isolated RNA was reverse transcribed, so expressed TCRB transcripts were sequenced. Using immunoSEQ multiplex PCR, the repertoire was profiled, and TCRdb retains in-frame clones only, with some absent. The table lists 85,000 to 110,000 clones, approximately 30% of them singletons. For these receptors, no antigen is known. The specimen was central memory CD4+ T cells from blood. The receptors stem from a young woman with type 1 diabetes.

This clone was observed at least ten times. The gene calls are TRBV7-2 and TRBJ2-3; the match to TRBD1 covers 9 bases. Germline-derived CDR1 and CDR2 are SGHTA and FQGNSA. With V trimmed by 4 bases and J by 1 base, 9 bases remained unmatched. The CDR3 is 17 residues long. This CDR3 is CASSSTQGAPGTDTQYF. Written as DNA, the CDR3 is TGTGCCAGCAGCTCCACACAGGGGGCGCCCGGCACAGATACGCAGTATTTT.

This clone appeared a few times. The chain uses TRBV10-1 and TRBJ2-3, with D possibly being TRBD2 (5 bases). Trimming took off 6 bases at V and 6 bases at J, with 10 bases between the two ends. CDR3 length: 12 amino acids. Germline V gene lookup returns CDR1 WNHNN and CDR2 SYGVQD (reference sequence). CDR3 sequence: CASSLTTDTQYF. The CDR3 nucleotides read TGCGCCAGCAGCCTGACTACCGATACGCAGTATTTT.

This clone was seen more than once but under ten times. The genes are TRBV29-1 and TRBJ1-3; 7 nucleotides align to TRBD1. This CDR3 contains 14 residues. Per the germline V gene, CDR1 is SQVTM and CDR2 is ANQGSEA. Germline trimming cut 6 bases from V and 0 bases from J; bases unmatched to any gene: 5. The CDR3, as DNA: TGCAGCGTCACAGGGGTACTCTCTGGAAACACCATATATTTT. Translating gives CSVTGVLSGNTIYF.

This clone was found a few times. The chain recombines TRBV11-2 with TRBJ2-2, with TRBD2 as a possible D gene (5 bases). Deletions cut 5 bases from V and 11 bases from J, with 21 bases between. This CDR3 is built from 15 residues. The V gene's germline CDR1 is SGHAT and CDR2 FQNNGV. The CDR3 sequence: CASSVALGSTGELFF. Written as DNA, the CDR3 is TGTGCCAGCAGCGTTGCCCTGGGTTCCACGGGAGAGCTGTTTTTT.

This clone was seen more than once but under ten times. The chain couples TRBV2 to TRBJ2-1, with D hard to call. In germline, CDR1 is SNHLY, CDR2 FYNNEI. Trimming took 2 bases from V and 6 from J, leaving 5 bases between them. This CDR3 is built from 12 residues. The CDR3 DNA reads as TGTGCCAGCAGTGAACCCTCCAATGAGCAGTTCTTC. This gives the protein CASSEPSNEQFF.

V is TRBV6-1 and J is TRBJ1-1; D uncertain. Germline V CDR1 and CDR2: MNHNS, SASEGT. The length of the CDR3 is 13 residues. Trimming shortened V by 2 bases and J by 5 bases, and 9 bases separated the two germline ends. The CDR3 DNA follows: TGTGCCAGCAGTGAAATAATCAGTACTGAAGCTTTCTTT. Translating gives CASSEIISTEAFF.

This chain connects TRBV7-9 to TRBJ2-1, with TRBD2 matching over 12 bases. Germline values: CDR1 SEHNR, CDR2 FQNEAQ (reference sequence). Losses at the gene ends were 3 bases for V and 7 bases for J; bases not matched to a gene: 4. The CDR3 has 15 amino acids. The CDR3 loop reads CASSLTGLAGNEQFF. The CDR3 DNA follows: TGTGCCAGCAGCTTGACAGGACTAGCGGGGAATGAGCAGTTCTTC.

The chain joins TRBV19 to TRBJ1-1, with D perhaps matching TRBD1 (6 bases). Germline lookup yields CDR1 LNHDA and CDR2 SQIVND (reference sequence). V was pared by 5 bases and J by 3 bases, with 10 bases between. The CDR3 length is 13 residues. The CDR3 reads CASSLGGDTEAFF. As DNA, the CDR3 is TGTGCCAGTAGTTTAGGGGGAGACACTGAAGCTTTCTTT.

The gene calls are TRBV7-8 and TRBJ1-2; TRBD1 aligns across 11 bases. Germline values: CDR1 SGHVS, CDR2 FQNEAQ. V shed 1 base, J shed 7 bases, and the junction held 2 bases outside the gene matches. The length of the CDR3 is 14 residues. The CDR3 loop is CASSLGTGGRGYTF. The CDR3 DNA follows: TGTGCCAGCAGCTTAGGGACAGGGGGCCGTGGCTACACCTTC.

The chain employs TRBV4-3 and TRBJ2-1, with 12 bases lining up with TRBD2. The CDR3 loop spans 19 amino acids. In germline, CDR1 is LGHNA, CDR2 YSLEER. V lost 4 bases and J lost 0; bases outside the gene matches: 10. CDR3: CASSRTGTSGRTSYNEQFF. For the CDR3, the DNA is TGCGCCAGCAGCCGGACCGGGACTAGCGGGCGGACCTCCTACAATGAGCAGTTCTTC.

This chain links TRBV25-1 with TRBJ2-2; 7 bases agree with TRBD2. The germline CDR1 and CDR2 sequences are MGHDK and SYGVNS. The CDR3 consists of 14 residues. V lost 1 base, J lost 4 bases, and 0 bases stayed unmatched. The CDR3 loop reads CASSESGGTGELFF. Here the CDR3 DNA reads TGTGCCAGCAGTGAATCGGGGGGCACCGGGGAGCTGTTTTTT.

DNA for the CDR3: TGTGCCAGCAGTGACTTGGAGACCCAGTACTTC. Its protein is CASSDLETQYF. J is TRBJ2-5 and V is TRBV2; D not certain. The CDR3 sequence is 11 residues long. The V gene lost 3 bases and the J gene lost 5 bases, with 4 bases spanning the gap. Germline V gene data show CDR1 as SNHLY and CDR2 as FYNNEI.

This clone was recorded a few times. The chain uses TRBV4-3 and TRBJ1-2, with TRBD1 matching 9 bases. Germline V gene sequence: CDR1 LGHNA, CDR2 YSLEER. This CDR3 has 16 amino acids. J gave up 4 bases and V 2 bases, and 8 bases lay outside the gene matches. CDR3 bases: TGCGCCAGCAGCCAAAATGCCGGGACAGGGACCTATGGCTACACCTTC. Translation gives CASSQNAGTGTYGYTF.

This clone has a handful of counts. The J gene is TRBJ2-5, the V gene TRBV7-9; no firm D call. This CDR3 has 14 residues. The germline gives CDR1 SEHNR, CDR2 FQNEAQ (reference sequence). Trimming left V 5 bases short and J 5 bases short, with 15 bases between. The CDR3 here is CASSGTERRETQYF. CDR3 sequence (DNA): TGTGCCAGCAGCGGAACGGAGAGGCGGGAGACCCAGTACTTC.

This chain connects TRBV19 to TRBJ2-5; a possible D gene is TRBD2 (6 bases). V shed 6 bases and J shed 7 bases, with 15 bases lying between them. From germline, CDR1 is LNHDA and CDR2 SQIVND (reference sequence). The CDR3 is made up of 13 amino acids. This chain's CDR3 is CASRGLAGATQYF. The CDR3 DNA reads as TGTGCCAGTAGGGGACTCGCCGGGGCGACCCAGTACTTC.

This clone was seen many times. CDR3 nucleotides: TGTGCCTGGAGTCCCAGGAACACTGAAGCTTTCTTT. Protein sequence: CAWSPRNTEAFF. The J gene is TRBJ1-1, the V gene TRBV30, with D hard to call. Between the trimmed V and J ends, which lost 2 bases and 1 base, there was a span of 5 bases. Germline-derived CDR1 and CDR2 are GTSNPN and SVGIG (reference sequence). The CDR3 totals 12 residues.

This clone has only a few counts. The chain uses TRBV19 and TRBJ2-4, with 11 bases fitting TRBD2. V gave up 6 bases and J gave up 0 bases; unmatched junction bases: 4. Per germline, CDR1 LNHDA and CDR2 SQIVND (reference sequence). The CDR3 contains 16 residues. The CDR3 sequence is CASRALAGGAKNIQYF. Here the CDR3 DNA reads TGTGCCAGTAGGGCTCTAGCGGGAGGAGCCAAAAACATTCAGTACTTC.

This clone was observed a few times. This chain links TRBV5-1 with TRBJ1-5; D ambiguous. CDR3 length: 18 amino acids. Trimming removed 0 bases from V and 4 bases from J, with 20 bases in between. From germline, CDR1 is SGHRS and CDR2 YFSETQ. The CDR3 DNA reads TGCGCCAGCAGCTTGGTGTCTGGACGTGAGGGCAGTAATCAGCCCCAGCATTTT. This gives the protein CASSLVSGREGSNQPQHF.

This chain uses TRBV29-1 with TRBJ1-1; 8 bases fit TRBD1. The CDR3 runs 13 residues. J lost 4 bases, V lost 7 bases, and 8 bases had no gene match. The V gene's germline CDR1 is SQVTM and CDR2 ANQGSEA. In DNA, the CDR3 is TGCAGCGCCAGACAGGGGAGTGGCACTGAAGCTTTCTTT. It encodes CSARQGSGTEAFF.

The sample holds a few counts of this clone. CDR3 residues: CASSTRTGTTNYGYTF. CDR3 DNA sequence: TGTGCCAGTAGTACCCGAACCGGGACTACTAACTATGGCTACACCTTC. The rearrangement joins TRBV19 to TRBJ1-2; D perhaps matches TRBD1 (5 bases). The germline V and J ends were trimmed by 4 bases and 0 bases, with 15 bases remaining between them. The CDR3 loop spans 16 amino acids. In germline, CDR1 is LNHDA, CDR2 SQIVND (reference sequence). Filled out from reference TRBV19 and TRBJ1-2, the complete variable domain reads DGGITQSPKYLFRKEGQNVTLSCEQNLNHDAMYWYRQDPGQGLRLIYYSQIVNDFQKGDIAEGYSVSREKKESFPLTVTSAQKNPTAFYLCASSTRTGTTNYGYTFGSGTRLTVV.

This clone came up a few times. V gene TRBV5-1 combines with J gene TRBJ2-1, with 10 positions matching TRBD1. Germline CDR1 SGHRS, CDR2 YFSETQ. This CDR3 contains 15 residues. V shed 3 bases, J shed 2 bases, and the junction held 2 bases outside the gene matches. CDR3 protein: CASSSGQGTYNEQFF. The CDR3 DNA is TGCGCCAGCAGCTCGGGACAGGGGACCTACAATGAGCAGTTCTTC.

This clone came up a few times. The V and J genes are TRBV6-1 and TRBJ1-2, with 11 bases that match TRBD1. The CDR3 consists of 14 residues. CDR1 is MNHNS and CDR2 is SASEGT in the germline V gene. V shed 6 bases, J shed 8 bases, and the junction held 8 bases outside the gene matches. This CDR3 is CASRDRTGGGGYTF. CDR3 in DNA: TGTGCCAGCAGAGATAGGACAGGGGGCGGCGGCTACACCTTC.

The sample holds a few counts of this clone. V usage is TRBV6-6 and J usage is TRBJ2-3; D is unclear. The germline gives CDR1 MNHNY, CDR2 SVGAGI (reference sequence). The germline V and J ends were trimmed by 2 bases and 0 bases, with 6 bases remaining between them. This CDR3 has 14 residues. The DNA of the CDR3 is TGTGCCAGCAGTTACCTCACTAGCACAGATACGCAGTATTTT. As protein: CASSYLTSTDTQYF.

The chain uses TRBV30 and TRBJ1-6, with 11 positions matching TRBD1. Losses at the gene ends were 7 bases for V and 10 bases for J; bases not matched to a gene: 6. The CDR3 consists of 13 residues. Germline loops: CDR1 GTSNPN, CDR2 SVGIG (reference sequence). CDR3 sequence (DNA): TGTGCCTTTACGGGACAGGGGGGCTCACCCCTCCACTTT. Encoded protein: CAFTGQGGSPLHF.

The table lists this clone with a count of one. This chain links TRBV5-1 with TRBJ2-5; D remains unclear. The CDR3 length is 14 residues. V was clipped by 2 bases and J by 1 base, with 9 bases between them. The germline V gene encodes CDR1 SGHRS and CDR2 YFSETQ. CDR3 in DNA: TGCGCCAGCAGCTTCTCCGGGTCCCAAGAGACCCAGTACTTC. It translates to CASSFSGSQETQYF.

The sample holds a few counts of this clone. The CDR3 region has the DNA TGTGCCAGCAGTTTCGGAACAAGACAGTCTGCGACCACTGAAGCTTTCTTT. Translation gives CASSFGTRQSATTEAFF. The chain combines TRBV27 with TRBJ1-1; D perhaps matches TRBD1 (5 bases). Trimming took 3 bases from V and 4 from J, leaving 21 bases between them. CDR1 and CDR2 from the germline V gene are MNHEY and SMNVEV (reference sequence). The CDR3 contains 17 residues.